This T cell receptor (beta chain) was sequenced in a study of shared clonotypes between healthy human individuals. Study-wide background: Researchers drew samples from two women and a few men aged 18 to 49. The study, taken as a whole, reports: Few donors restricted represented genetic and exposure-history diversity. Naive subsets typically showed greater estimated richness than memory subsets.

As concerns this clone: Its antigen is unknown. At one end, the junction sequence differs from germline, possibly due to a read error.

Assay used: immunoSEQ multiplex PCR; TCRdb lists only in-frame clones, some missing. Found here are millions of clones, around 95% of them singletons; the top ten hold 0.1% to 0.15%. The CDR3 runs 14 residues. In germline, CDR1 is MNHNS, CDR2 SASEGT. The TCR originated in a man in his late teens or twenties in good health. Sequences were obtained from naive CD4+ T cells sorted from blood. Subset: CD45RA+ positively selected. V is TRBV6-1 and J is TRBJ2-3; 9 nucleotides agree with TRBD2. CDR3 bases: TGTGCCAGCAGTGAACCGGCTAGCGGGACCCTTCGCAATTTT. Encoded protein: CASSEPASGTLRNF.